Following are 12 T cell receptor beta chains from one sample sequenced in a study of OX40 agonist ivuxolimab in advanced cancers. TCRdb's copy holds only in-frame clones and misses some; the assay was immunoSEQ multiplex PCR. The sample has about 78,000 clones, 84% seen once; the top ten hold 0.35% to 0.5%. The sample in question was CD4+ or CD8+ T cells sorted from blood, obtained in a trial of the OX40 agonist ivuxolimab. Receptors were obtained from an adult with an advanced solid tumor such as melanoma, head and neck, liver or kidney cancer.

This chain joins TRBV6-1 and TRBJ2-5, with D perhaps matching TRBD1 (5 bases). Germline V gene lookup returns CDR1 MNHNS and CDR2 SASEGT. The CDR3 extends over 13 amino acids. V gave up 4 bases and J gave up 5 bases, with 11 bases separating them. CDR3 region: CASSGMGRETQYF. The CDR3 nucleotides are TGTGCCAGCAGTGGAATGGGGCGCGAGACCCAGTACTTC.

The chain has TRBV18 and TRBJ2-7; weak D call: TRBD1 (7 bases). Germline V lookup: CDR1 KGHSH, CDR2 LQKENI. Trimming pared 3 bases from V and 3 bases from J, leaving 15 bases between. This CDR3 comprises 15 residues. The CDR3 loop reads CASSPRGVVNYEQYF. The CDR3 region has the DNA TGTGCCAGCTCACCCAGGGGGGTGGTTAACTACGAGCAGTACTTC.

This clone has a single count. V and J are TRBV2 and TRBJ2-7; 9 bases are shared with TRBD2. The CDR3 has 14 residues. Germline V gives CDR1 SNHLY, CDR2 FYNNEI. V dropped 5 bases and J dropped 7; count of bases not matched to a gene: 9. CDR3 bases: TGTGCCAGCAGTCCGGGACTAGCCTCCTTAGAGCAGTACTTC. This encodes CASSPGLASLEQYF.

This clone came up once. The chain uses TRBV2 and TRBJ2-5; D possibly corresponds to TRBD1 (5 bases). V gave up 11 bases and J gave up 4 bases, with 11 bases separating them. This CDR3 spans 11 amino acids. Germline loops: CDR1 SNHLY, CDR2 FYNNEI. This chain's CDR3 is CADLTGETQYF. The CDR3 nucleotides are TGTGCCGACCTAACAGGAGAGACCCAGTACTTC.

V gene TRBV9 combines with J gene TRBJ2-3; D is uncertain. Trimming took off 0 bases at V and 8 bases at J, with 4 bases between the two ends. Germline CDR1 SGDLS, CDR2 YYNGEE. CDR3 length: 11 residues. The CDR3 region is CASSVGGTQYF. In DNA, the CDR3 is TGTGCCAGCAGCGTAGGTGGTACGCAGTATTTT. The whole variable domain, remainder taken from reference TRBV9 and TRBJ2-3, is DSGVTQTPKHLITATGQRVTLRCSPRSGDLSVYWYQQSLDQGLQFLIQYYNGEERAKGNILERFSAQQFPDLHSELNLSSLELGDSALYFCASSVGGTQYFGPGTRLTVL.

This chain links TRBV6-5 with TRBJ1-1, with D possibly matching TRBD1 (6 bases). The V gene's germline CDR1 is MNHEY and CDR2 SVGAGI. CDR3 length: 14 amino acids. V gave up 6 bases and J gave up 1 base, with 12 bases separating them. CDR3 DNA sequence: TGTGCCAGCAGCGTCGACAGGACGAACACTGAAGCTTTCTTT. Translated, it gives CASSVDRTNTEAFF.

The chain recombines TRBV27 with TRBJ2-7; TRBD1 matches 7 bases. Germline V gene sequence: CDR1 MNHEY, CDR2 SMNVEV (reference sequence). The CDR3 extends over 15 amino acids. J was trimmed by 2 bases and V by 6 bases; bases with no gene match: 10. CDR3: CASRSSYRGPYEQYV. DNA of the CDR3: TGTGCCAGCAGATCTTCTTACAGGGGCCCCTACGAGCAGTACGTC.

The J gene is TRBJ1-2, the V gene TRBV6-5; 7 nucleotides align to TRBD1. CDR3 length equals 13 residues. After removal of 6 bases from V and 7 bases from J, the junction contained 8 bases not matched to a gene. CDR1 and CDR2 (germline): MNHEY, SVGAGI. The CDR3 nucleotides read TGTGCCAGCAGGAGAGACAGGGCGGGTGGCTACACCTTC. Amino acids: CASRRDRAGGYTF.

The chain carries TRBV5-1 and TRBJ2-3; 11 bases line up with TRBD2. This CDR3 has 14 residues. Per the germline V gene, CDR1 is SGHRS and CDR2 is YFSETQ. V gave up 8 bases and J gave up 4 bases; unmatched junction bases: 6. The CDR3 bases are TGCGCCAGTCAGACTAGCGGGGAAGCAGATACGCAGTATTTT. Its protein is CASQTSGEADTQYF.

The chain recombines TRBV28 with TRBJ2-7; D perhaps matches TRBD2 (6 bases). The CDR3 totals 14 residues. V was trimmed by 1 base and J by 6 bases, leaving 13 bases between them. The V gene's germline CDR1 is MDHEN and CDR2 SYDVKM. The CDR3 sequence is CASSLSGGRGEQYF. CDR3 in DNA: TGTGCCAGCAGTTTATCCGGGGGTCGGGGCGAGCAGTACTTC.

The V gene is TRBV7-8, the J gene TRBJ2-2; the D is unclear. CDR3 length: 17 residues. Germline V lookup: CDR1 SGHVS, CDR2 FQNEAQ. Between the trimmed V and J ends, which lost 2 bases and 1 base, there was a span of 14 bases. In DNA, the CDR3 is TGTGCCAGCAGCTTATTTTCGGCGTTAGAGAACACCGGGGAGCTGTTTTTT. Translated, it gives CASSLFSALENTGELFF. Full variable domain (outside the CDR3, taken from reference TRBV7-8 and TRBJ2-2): GAGVSQSPRYKVAKRGQDVALRCDPISGHVSLFWYQQALGQGPEFLTYFQNEAQLDKSGLPSDRFFAERPEGSVSTLKIQRTQQEDSAVYLCASSLFSALENTGELFFGEGSRLTVL.

J is TRBJ2-7 and V is TRBV19; D remains ambiguous. Germline CDR1 LNHDA, CDR2 SQIVND (reference sequence). V lost 3 bases and J 5 bases, leaving 14 bases between the germline ends. The CDR3 extends over 14 amino acids. The CDR3 nucleotides are TGTGCCAGTAGTATTCAATCGACTCTAGACGAGCAGTACTTC. Protein sequence: CASSIQSTLDEQYF. Variable domain in full (rest from reference TRBV19 and TRBJ2-7): DGGITQSPKYLFRKEGQNVTLSCEQNLNHDAMYWYRQDPGQGLRLIYYSQIVNDFQKGDIAEGYSVSREKKESFPLTVTSAQKNPTAFYLCASSIQSTLDEQYFGPGTRLTVT.